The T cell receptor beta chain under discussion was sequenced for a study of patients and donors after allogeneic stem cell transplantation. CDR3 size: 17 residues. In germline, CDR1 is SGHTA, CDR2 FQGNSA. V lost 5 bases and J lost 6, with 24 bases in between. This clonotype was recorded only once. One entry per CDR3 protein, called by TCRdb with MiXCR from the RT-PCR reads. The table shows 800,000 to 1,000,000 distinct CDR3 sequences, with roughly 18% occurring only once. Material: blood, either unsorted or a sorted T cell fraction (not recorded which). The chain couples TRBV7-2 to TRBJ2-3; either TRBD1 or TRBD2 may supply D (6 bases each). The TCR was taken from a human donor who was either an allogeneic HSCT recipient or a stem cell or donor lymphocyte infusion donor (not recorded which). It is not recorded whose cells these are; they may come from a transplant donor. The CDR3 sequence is CASSPRGAPTGADTQYF. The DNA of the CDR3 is TGTGCCAGCAGCCCAAGAGGGGCTCCTACGGGGGCGGATACGCAGTATTTT.